Below are 17 T cell receptor beta chains sequenced from a single sample in a study of identical twins. TCRdb processed the 5' RACE reads anew with MiXCR; each CDR3 protein has one entry. The sample lists some 1,700,000 distinct CDR3 sequences, roughly 35% occurring once. Sequencing input: cord blood. All receptors come from a newborn girl in good health.

In this sample, this clonotype turned up a few times. The CDR3 spells CASSPSPNSGAGSNEQFF. Here the CDR3 DNA reads TGCGCCAGCAGCCCAAGCCCAAATAGCGGGGCAGGGAGCAATGAGCAGTTCTTC. This chain connects TRBV4-1 to TRBJ2-1, with 8 positions matching TRBD2. Germline CDR1 reads MGHRA; CDR2 reads YSYEKL. V gave up 4 bases and J gave up 6 bases; unmatched junction bases: 17. This CDR3 is 18 amino acids long.

The rearrangement uses TRBV20-1 and TRBJ2-3; a weak D match, TRBD2 (6 bases). V was pared by 6 bases and J by 5 bases, with 12 bases between. Germline V gene lookup returns CDR1 DFQATT and CDR2 SNEGSKA (reference sequence). CDR3 length: 12 residues. DNA for the CDR3: TGCAGTGCCCTACTTAGCGGAGATACGCAGTATTTT. This gives the protein CSALLSGDTQYF.

This rearrangement joins TRBV4-2 to TRBJ2-3; D remains unclear. Trimming removed 3 bases at V and 4 bases at J, with 8 bases between. The CDR3 is made up of 13 amino acids. CDR1 and CDR2 (germline): LGHNA, YNFKEQ. CDR3 sequence (DNA): TGTGCCAGCAGCCATCCTTCGTCAGATACGCAGTATTTT. Translating gives CASSHPSSDTQYF.

This clonotype was detected once. A much more abundant neighbour one base away suggests this may be a read error. The rearrangement links TRBV27 to TRBJ1-2; no reliable D call. From germline, CDR1 is MNHEY and CDR2 SMNVEV (reference sequence). V was cut by 5 bases and J by 1 base, with 8 bases left in between. This CDR3 contains 13 residues. For the CDR3, the DNA is TGTGCCAGCAGTCCCCAGATTAACTATGGCTACACCTTC. Translation gives CASSPQINYGYTF.

This sequence joins TRBV28 and TRBJ2-2; 8 bases line up with TRBD2. CDR3 length: 15 residues. Germline V gene data show CDR1 as MDHEN and CDR2 as SYDVKM. The trim removed 8 bases at V and 2 bases at J, leaving 7 bases unmatched. For the CDR3, the DNA is TGTGCCAGCTTTTTAGCGGGGACCAACACCGGGGAGCTGTTTTTT. Residues: CASFLAGTNTGELFF.

This clonotype was observed a few times. The CDR3 spells CASSLVPLRAQYF. In DNA form, the CDR3 reads TGCGCCAGCAGCTTGGTGCCGCTCAGGGCGCAGTATTTT. The rearrangement links TRBV5-1 to TRBJ2-3; weak D call: TRBD1 (5 bases). The ends were cut back, 0 bases at V and 10 bases at J, with 12 bases in the middle. The CDR3 totals 13 residues. The germline V gene has CDR1 SGHRS and CDR2 YFSETQ.

The chain carries TRBV7-9 and TRBJ1-4; no definite D call. V dropped 5 bases and J dropped 3 bases, with 10 bases sitting between them. The germline gives CDR1 SEHNR, CDR2 FQNEAQ (reference sequence). This CDR3 is built from 14 residues. The CDR3 loop is CASSPARPNEKLFF. The DNA for the CDR3 is TGTGCCAGCAGCCCCGCGAGGCCTAATGAAAAACTGTTTTTT.

The chain combines TRBV7-2 with TRBJ1-1; TRBD1 might be the D (6 bases). The germline V gene has CDR1 SGHTA and CDR2 FQGNSA. CDR3 length: 17 residues. Trimming shortened V by 2 bases and J by 6 bases, and 22 bases separated the two germline ends. The DNA for the CDR3 is TGTGCCAGCAGCTTAAAAGGGGGTGGAGGCTCGGTTTCTGAAGCTTTCTTT. This gives the protein CASSLKGGGGSVSEAFF. Supplemented by reference TRBV7-2 and TRBJ1-1, the full variable domain reads GAGVSQSPSNKVTEKGKDVELRCDPISGHTALYWYRQSLGQGLEFLIYFQGNSAPDKSGLPSDRFSAERTGGSVSTLTIQRTQQEDSAVYLCASSLKGGGGSVSEAFFGQGTRLTVV.

The chain couples TRBV12-3 or TRBV12-4 to TRBJ2-1; tentatively, D is TRBD2 (5 bases). The germline V and J ends were trimmed by 5 bases and 6 bases, with 14 bases remaining between them. The CDR3 has 14 amino acids. CDR3: CASSPTSSVNEQFF. The CDR3 DNA reads TGTGCCAGCAGTCCTACTAGTTCGGTCAATGAGCAGTTCTTC.

The chain recombines TRBV7-9 with TRBJ2-3, with D uncertain. CDR1 and CDR2 (germline): SEHNR, FQNEAQ (reference sequence). V was trimmed by 1 base and J by 4 bases, leaving 15 bases between them. The CDR3 length is 16 residues. CDR3 sequence (DNA): TGTGCCAGCAGCTTAGTCCTATTAAGGGCGCCAGATACGCAGTATTTT. It is translated as CASSLVLLRAPDTQYF.

This clonotype was detected ten times or more. CDR3 amino acids: CASRDGYNEQFF. The CDR3 DNA reads as TGCGCCAGTCGGGACGGATACAATGAGCAGTTCTTC. The chain couples TRBV5-1 to TRBJ2-1; D might be TRBD1 or TRBD2, each matching 5 bases. There are 12 residues in the CDR3. Germline-derived CDR1 and CDR2 are SGHRS and YFSETQ. Trimming stripped 8 bases from V and 4 bases from J, with 10 bases between.

The chain uses TRBV20-1 and TRBJ2-1; weak D call: TRBD1 (6 bases). Trimming stripped 3 bases from V and 0 bases from J, with 9 bases between. Germline V gives CDR1 DFQATT, CDR2 SNEGSKA (reference sequence). This CDR3 spans 14 amino acids. The CDR3 DNA follows: TGCAGTGCTAGGGGACACAGCTCCTACAATGAGCAGTTCTTC. Residues: CSARGHSSYNEQFF.

The genes are TRBV2 and TRBJ2-3; 7 bases agree with TRBD1. With 3 bases clipped from V and 4 bases from J, the junction kept 7 bases outside the gene matches. This CDR3 is built from 15 residues. CDR1 and CDR2 from the germline V gene are SNHLY and FYNNEI. The CDR3 DNA follows: TGTGCCAGCAGTGATAGGCGACAGGGCCCAGATACGCAGTATTTT. Translated: CASSDRRQGPDTQYF. The whole variable domain, remainder taken from reference TRBV2 and TRBJ2-3, is EPEVTQTPSHQVTQMGQEVILRCVPISNHLYFYWYRQILGQKVEFLVSFYNNEISEKSEIFDDQFSVERPDGSNFTLKIRSTKLEDSAMYFCASSDRRQGPDTQYFGPGTRLTVL.

This clonotype was seen more than once but under ten times. This chain joins TRBV29-1 and TRBJ1-4; a possible D gene is TRBD1 (5 bases). Germline values: CDR1 SQVTM, CDR2 ANQGSEA. V was trimmed by 6 bases and J by 5 bases, leaving 16 bases between them. The CDR3 runs 14 residues. The CDR3 DNA follows: TGCAGCGTGGGACCCCGGGACGGGAATGAAAAACTGTTTTTT. Translating it yields CSVGPRDGNEKLFF.

This clonotype was counted between two and nine times. This chain joins TRBV4-2 and TRBJ2-7; perhaps D is TRBD1 or TRBD2 (5 bases each). Trimming stripped 2 bases from V and 5 bases from J, with 16 bases between. The CDR3 totals 15 residues. CDR1 LGHNA and CDR2 YNFKEQ come from the germline V gene. The CDR3 loop is CASSQFYSGRDEQYF. The CDR3 coding sequence is TGTGCCAGCAGCCAATTCTACTCGGGGCGCGACGAGCAGTACTTC.

The CDR3 spells CASGSLAGVFNEQFF. The CDR3, as DNA: TGTGCCAGCGGCTCACTAGCGGGGGTTTTCAATGAGCAGTTCTTC. J is TRBJ2-1 and V is TRBV7-6, with TRBD2 matching over 11 bases. The CDR3 contains 15 residues. From germline, CDR1 is SGHVS and CDR2 FNYEAQ. After removal of 8 bases from V and 6 bases from J, the junction contained 9 bases not matched to a gene.

This clonotype has more than one count but fewer than ten. The gene calls are TRBV6-5 and TRBJ1-2; tentatively, D is TRBD1 (5 bases). Trimming cost V 8 bases and J 8 bases, with 21 bases left between them. Germline CDR1 MNHEY, CDR2 SVGAGI. This CDR3 has 14 residues. The chain's CDR3 is CASGSTVPSYGYTF. CDR3 DNA: TGTGCCAGCGGATCGACAGTCCCCTCCTACGGCTACACCTTC.